The T cell receptor (beta chain) under discussion was sequenced for a study of T cell responses to AZD1222 COVID-19 vaccine. The overall study: Analyses pooled second doses at about 4 or about 12 weeks. Regarding the study as a whole: The donors showed a predominance of white British ancestry and of females, with possible underestimation of clonal diversity.

Using immunoSEQ multiplex PCR, the repertoire was profiled, and TCRdb retains in-frame clones only, with some absent. The top ten hold 2.6% of the sample, which has about 170,000 clones, approximately 90% seen once. In the case of this clone: Its antigen is as yet unknown.

CDR3 size: 14 residues. V was pared by 7 bases and J by 1 base, with 13 bases between. Germline CDR1 is LGHDT and CDR2 is YNNKEL (reference sequence). The source was peripheral blood, collected on day 0 of AZD1222 vaccination. The sequence derives from an adult in good health. The V gene is TRBV3-1 (or the pseudogene TRBV3-2), the J gene TRBJ1-1; no definite D call. CDR3 loop: CASTPRAANTEAFF. The CDR3 DNA is TGTGCCAGCACCCCCCGGGCCGCGAACACTGAAGCTTTCTTT.